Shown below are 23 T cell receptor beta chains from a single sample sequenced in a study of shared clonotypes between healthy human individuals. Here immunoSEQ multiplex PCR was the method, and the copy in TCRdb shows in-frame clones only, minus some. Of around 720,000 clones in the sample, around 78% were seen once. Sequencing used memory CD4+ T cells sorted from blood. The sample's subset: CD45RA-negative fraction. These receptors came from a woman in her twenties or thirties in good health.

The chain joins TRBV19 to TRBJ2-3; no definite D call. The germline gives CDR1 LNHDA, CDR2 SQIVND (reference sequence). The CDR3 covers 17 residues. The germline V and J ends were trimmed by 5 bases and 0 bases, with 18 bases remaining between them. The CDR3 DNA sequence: TGTGCCAGTAGTGCACCGTATCACGCGGCTAGCACAGATACGCAGTATTTT. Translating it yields CASSAPYHAASTDTQYF.

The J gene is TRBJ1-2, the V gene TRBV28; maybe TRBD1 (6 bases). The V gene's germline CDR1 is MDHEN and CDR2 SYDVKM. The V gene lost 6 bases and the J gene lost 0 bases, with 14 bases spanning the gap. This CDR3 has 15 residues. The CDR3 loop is CASRTGERANYGYTF. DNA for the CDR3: TGTGCCAGCAGGACAGGAGAACGAGCTAACTATGGCTACACCTTC.

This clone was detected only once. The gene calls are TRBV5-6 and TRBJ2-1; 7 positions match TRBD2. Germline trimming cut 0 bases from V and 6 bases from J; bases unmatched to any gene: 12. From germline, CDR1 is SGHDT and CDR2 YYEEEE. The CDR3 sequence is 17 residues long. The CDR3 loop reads CASSLVGLAAVSNEQFF. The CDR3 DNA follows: TGTGCCAGCAGCTTGGTGGGTCTAGCGGCAGTTTCCAATGAGCAGTTCTTC.

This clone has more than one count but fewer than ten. This CDR3 reads CSATSGRGTGELFF. For the CDR3, the DNA is TGCAGCGCGACTAGCGGGAGGGGCACCGGGGAGCTGTTTTTT. The chain uses TRBV29-1 and TRBJ2-2, with 14 bases lining up with TRBD2. The CDR3 sequence is 14 residues long. Trimming took 7 bases from V and 4 from J; bases not matched to a gene: 2. Germline V gene lookup returns CDR1 SQVTM and CDR2 ANQGSEA.

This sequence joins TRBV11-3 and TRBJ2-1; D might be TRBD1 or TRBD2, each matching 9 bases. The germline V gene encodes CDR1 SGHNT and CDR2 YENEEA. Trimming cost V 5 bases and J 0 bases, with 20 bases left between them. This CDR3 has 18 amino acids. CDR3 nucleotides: TGTGCCAGCAGCCCGCGGGGGGGGACAGGGTTCTCCTACAATGAGCAGTTCTTC. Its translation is CASSPRGGTGFSYNEQFF.

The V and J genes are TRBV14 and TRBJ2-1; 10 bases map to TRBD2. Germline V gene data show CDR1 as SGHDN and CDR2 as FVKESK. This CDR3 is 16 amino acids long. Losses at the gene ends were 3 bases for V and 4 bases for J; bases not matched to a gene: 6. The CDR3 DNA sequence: TGTGCCAGCAGCCAGCCAGGGACTAGCGCGTACAATGAGCAGTTCTTC. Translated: CASSQPGTSAYNEQFF.

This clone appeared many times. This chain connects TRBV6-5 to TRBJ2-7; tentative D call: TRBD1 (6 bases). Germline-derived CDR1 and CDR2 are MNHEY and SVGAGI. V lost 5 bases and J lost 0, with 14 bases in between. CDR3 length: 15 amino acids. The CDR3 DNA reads TGTGCCAGCAGTCCCGCGGGCAGGGGCTCCTACGAGCAGTACTTC. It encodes CASSPAGRGSYEQYF.

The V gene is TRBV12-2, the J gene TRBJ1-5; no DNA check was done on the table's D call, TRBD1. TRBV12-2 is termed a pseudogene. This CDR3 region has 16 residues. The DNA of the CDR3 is TGTGCAAGTCGCCAAGAGGACAGGGGAAGCAATCAGCCCCAGCATTTT. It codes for CASRQEDRGSNQPQHF.

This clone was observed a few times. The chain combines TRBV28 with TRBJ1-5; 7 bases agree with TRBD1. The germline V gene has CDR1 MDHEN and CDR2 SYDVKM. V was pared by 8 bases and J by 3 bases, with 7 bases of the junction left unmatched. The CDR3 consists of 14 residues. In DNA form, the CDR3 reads TGTGCCAGCCGACCAGGGGGAATCAATCAGCCCCAGCATTTT. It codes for CASRPGGINQPQHF.

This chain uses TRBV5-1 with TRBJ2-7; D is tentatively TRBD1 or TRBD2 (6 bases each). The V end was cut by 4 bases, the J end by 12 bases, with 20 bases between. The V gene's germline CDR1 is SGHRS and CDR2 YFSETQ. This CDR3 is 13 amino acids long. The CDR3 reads CASSTNRVEGVYF. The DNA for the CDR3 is TGCGCCAGCAGCACGAACAGGGTGGAGGGCGTGTACTTC. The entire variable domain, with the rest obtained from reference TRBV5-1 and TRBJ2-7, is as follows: KAGVTQTPRYLIKTRGQQVTLSCSPISGHRSVSWYQQTPGQGLQFLFEYFSETQRNKGNFPGRFSGRQFSNSRSEMNVSTLELGDSALYLCASSTNRVEGVYFGPGTRLTVT.

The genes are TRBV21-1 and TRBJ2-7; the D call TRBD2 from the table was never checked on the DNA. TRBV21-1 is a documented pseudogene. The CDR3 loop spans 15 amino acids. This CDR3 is CASFPRSGEAYEQYF. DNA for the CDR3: TGTGCCAGCTTCCCGAGGAGCGGGGAAGCCTACGAGCAGTACTTC.

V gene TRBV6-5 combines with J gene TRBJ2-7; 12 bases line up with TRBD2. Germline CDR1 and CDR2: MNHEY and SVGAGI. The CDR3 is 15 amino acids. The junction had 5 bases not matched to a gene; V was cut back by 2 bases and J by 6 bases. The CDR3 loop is CASSYRTSGISEQYF. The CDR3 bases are TGTGCCAGCAGTTACCGGACTAGCGGGATTAGCGAGCAGTACTTC.

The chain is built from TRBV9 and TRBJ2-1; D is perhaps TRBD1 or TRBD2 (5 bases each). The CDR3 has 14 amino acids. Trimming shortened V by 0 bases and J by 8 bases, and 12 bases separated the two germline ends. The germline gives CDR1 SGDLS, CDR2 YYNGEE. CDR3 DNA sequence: TGTGCCAGCAGCGTAGCTTGGGGGAACTATGAGCAGTTCTTC. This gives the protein CASSVAWGNYEQFF. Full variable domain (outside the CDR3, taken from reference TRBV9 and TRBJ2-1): DSGVTQTPKHLITATGQRVTLRCSPRSGDLSVYWYQQSLDQGLQFLIQYYNGEERAKGNILERFSAQQFPDLHSELNLSSLELGDSALYFCASSVAWGNYEQFFGPGTRLTVL.

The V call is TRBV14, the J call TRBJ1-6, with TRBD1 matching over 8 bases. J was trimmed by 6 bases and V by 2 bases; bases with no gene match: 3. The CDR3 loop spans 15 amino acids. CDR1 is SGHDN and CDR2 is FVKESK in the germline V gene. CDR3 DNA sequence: TGTGCCAGCAGCCAAAGGGGACAGGCTAATTCACCCCTCCACTTT. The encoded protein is CASSQRGQANSPLHF.

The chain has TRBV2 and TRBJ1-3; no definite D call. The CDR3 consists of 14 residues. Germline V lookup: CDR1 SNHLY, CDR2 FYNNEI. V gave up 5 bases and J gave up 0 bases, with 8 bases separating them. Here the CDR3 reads CASSFGYSGNTIYF. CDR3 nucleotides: TGTGCCAGCAGTTTCGGTTACTCTGGAAACACCATATATTTT.

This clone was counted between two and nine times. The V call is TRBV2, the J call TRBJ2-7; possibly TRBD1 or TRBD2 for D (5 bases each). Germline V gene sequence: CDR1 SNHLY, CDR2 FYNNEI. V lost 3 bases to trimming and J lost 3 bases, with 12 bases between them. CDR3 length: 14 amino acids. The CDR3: CASSEGVTGYEQYF. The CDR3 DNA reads TGTGCCAGCAGTGAGGGGGTCACTGGCTACGAGCAGTACTTC.

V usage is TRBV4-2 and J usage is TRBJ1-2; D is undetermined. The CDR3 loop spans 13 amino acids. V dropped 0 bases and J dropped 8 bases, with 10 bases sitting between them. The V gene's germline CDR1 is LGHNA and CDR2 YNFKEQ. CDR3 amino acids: CASSQEPVGGYTF. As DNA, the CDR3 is TGTGCCAGCAGCCAAGAGCCGGTGGGAGGCTACACCTTC.

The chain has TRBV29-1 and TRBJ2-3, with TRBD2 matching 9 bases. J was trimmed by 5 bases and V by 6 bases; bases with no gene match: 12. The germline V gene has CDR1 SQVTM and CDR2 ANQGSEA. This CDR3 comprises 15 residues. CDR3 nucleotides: TGCAGCGTCCTCCGCGAAGCGGGAGGAGGAGATACGCAGTATTTT. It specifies CSVLREAGGGDTQYF.

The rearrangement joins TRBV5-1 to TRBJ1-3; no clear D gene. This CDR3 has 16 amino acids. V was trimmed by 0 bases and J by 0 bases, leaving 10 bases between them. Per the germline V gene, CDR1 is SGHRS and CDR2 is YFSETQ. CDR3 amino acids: CASSLEAGSSGNTIYF. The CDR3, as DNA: TGCGCCAGCAGCTTGGAGGCGGGGAGCTCTGGAAACACCATATATTTT.

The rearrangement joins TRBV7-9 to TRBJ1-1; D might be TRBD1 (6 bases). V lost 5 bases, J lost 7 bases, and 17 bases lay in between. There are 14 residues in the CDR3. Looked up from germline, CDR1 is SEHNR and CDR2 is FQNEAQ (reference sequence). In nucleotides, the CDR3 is TGTGCCAGCAGCCACGAACAGGGTTCTAGTGAAGCTTTCTTT. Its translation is CASSHEQGSSEAFF. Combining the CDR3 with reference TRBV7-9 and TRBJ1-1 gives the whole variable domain DTGVSQNPRHKITKRGQNVTFRCDPISEHNRLYWYRQTLGQGPEFLTYFQNEAQLEKSRLLSDRFSAERPKGSFSTLEIQRTEQGDSAMYLCASSHEQGSSEAFFGQGTRLTVV.

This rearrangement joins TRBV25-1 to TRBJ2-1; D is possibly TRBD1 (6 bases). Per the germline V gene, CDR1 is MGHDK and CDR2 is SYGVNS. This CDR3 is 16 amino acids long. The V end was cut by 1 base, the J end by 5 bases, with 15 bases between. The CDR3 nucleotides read TGTGCCAGCAGTGAATCACAGGGTTACGGGGACAATGAGCAGTTCTTC. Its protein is CASSESQGYGDNEQFF.

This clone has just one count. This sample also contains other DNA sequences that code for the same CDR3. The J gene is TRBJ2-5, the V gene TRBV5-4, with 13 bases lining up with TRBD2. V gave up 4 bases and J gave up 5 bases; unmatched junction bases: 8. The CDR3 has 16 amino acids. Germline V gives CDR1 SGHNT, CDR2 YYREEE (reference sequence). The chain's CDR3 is CASSLRTSGRGETQYF. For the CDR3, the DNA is TGTGCCAGCAGCCTACGGACTAGCGGGAGAGGGGAGACCCAGTACTTC.

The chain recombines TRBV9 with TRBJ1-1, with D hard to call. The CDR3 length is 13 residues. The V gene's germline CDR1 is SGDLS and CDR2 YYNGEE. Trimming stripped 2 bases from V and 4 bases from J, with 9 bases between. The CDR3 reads CASSVTLGTEAFF. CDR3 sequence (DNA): TGTGCCAGCAGCGTGACTCTCGGCACTGAAGCTTTCTTT.